Below, one T cell receptor beta chain is given with its context. Profiling relied on immunoSEQ multiplex PCR, and the TCRdb table lists in-frame clones only, not all of them. Here the sample spans about 40,000 clones, 88% being singletons. This entry is derived from a study of blood T cell repertoires in COVID-19. Study-wide context: The samples span acute and convalescent COVID-19 from the United States, Italy and Spain.

The V gene end was trimmed by 0 bases and the J gene end by 2 bases; junction bases not matched to a gene: 9. The CDR3 has 18 amino acids. CDR1 KGHSH and CDR2 LQKENI come from the germline V gene. This chain connects TRBV18 to TRBJ2-1, with TRBD2 identical over 8 bases. Sample: peripheral blood. This TCR was sampled from a woman in her 70s with acute or convalescent COVID-19. This CDR3 reads CASSPPGWERGTYNEQFF. CDR3 nucleotide sequence: TGTGCCAGCTCACCACCGGGGTGGGAGCGGGGGACCTACAATGAGCAGTTCTTC.